One and the same sample provided the 18 T cell receptor beta chains below, sequenced in a study of siplizumab effects on memory and regulatory T cells. Profiling relied on immunoSEQ multiplex PCR, and the TCRdb table lists in-frame clones only, not all of them. The repertoire holds 90,000 to 130,000 clones, with about nine tenths as singletons. The sample taken for sequencing was CD4+ T cells sorted from blood. Receptors originate from a human donor in good health.

The chain recombines TRBV10-3 with TRBJ2-1; D is unclear. V gave up 5 bases and J gave up 8 bases, with 16 bases separating them. The CDR3 is 14 amino acids. Germline V gene data show CDR1 as ENHRY and CDR2 as SYGVKD. The CDR3, as DNA: TGTGCCATCAGTCTCTCTTTCCGTCGGGATGAGCAGTTCTTC. Its protein product is CAISLSFRRDEQFF.

This chain links TRBV19 with TRBJ2-7, with 8 bases matching TRBD2. CDR1 and CDR2 (germline): LNHDA, SQIVND (reference sequence). The CDR3 consists of 15 residues. The V segment lost 5 bases and the J segment 2 bases; nucleotides outside the gene matches: 8. CDR3 amino acids: CASSVPGGGTYEQYF. In nucleotides, the CDR3 is TGTGCCAGTAGTGTCCCGGGCGGGGGGACCTACGAGCAGTACTTC.

This clone was detected only a few times. The chain joins TRBV5-1 to TRBJ2-7; the D call may be TRBD1 or TRBD2 (6 bases each). Per the germline V gene, CDR1 is SGHRS and CDR2 is YFSETQ. The V end lost 0 bases, the J end lost 3 bases, and 13 bases lay between the germline ends. The CDR3 is 15 amino acids. The CDR3, as DNA: TGCGCCAGCAGCTTGGAGGGGGGAGGAATCTACGAGCAGTACTTC. Protein: CASSLEGGGIYEQYF.

This sequence joins TRBV18 and TRBJ2-2, with D unclear. V shed 4 bases and J shed 4 bases, with 4 bases lying between them. Germline CDR1 and CDR2: KGHSH and LQKENI. The CDR3 runs to 12 residues. The CDR3 bases are TGTGCCAGCTCACGAGTCACCGGGGAGCTGTTTTTT. Protein sequence: CASSRVTGELFF.

The chain recombines TRBV28 with TRBJ2-1; D possibly corresponds to TRBD1 (5 bases). The CDR3 spans 14 residues. Trimming removed 5 bases from V and 7 bases from J, with 15 bases in between. Looked up from germline, CDR1 is MDHEN and CDR2 is SYDVKM. Here the CDR3 reads CASSTPRQTNEQFF. In nucleotides, the CDR3 is TGTGCCAGCAGTACCCCTCGACAGACGAATGAGCAGTTCTTC.

This chain uses TRBV27 with TRBJ1-1, with D perhaps matching TRBD1 (5 bases). Trimming pared 5 bases from V and 4 bases from J, leaving 20 bases between. The CDR3 contains 16 residues. Germline V gene sequence: CDR1 MNHEY, CDR2 SMNVEV (reference sequence). In DNA form, the CDR3 reads TGTGCCAGCAGTATCCGGGACGGCCTACTGGGCACTGAAGCTTTCTTT. Translation gives CASSIRDGLLGTEAFF.

The chain carries TRBV7-2 and TRBJ1-5, with D uncertain. This CDR3 has 15 residues. Germline V gene sequence: CDR1 SGHTA, CDR2 FQGNSA. V dropped 1 base and J dropped 3 bases, with 10 bases sitting between them. In DNA form, the CDR3 reads TGTGCCAGCAGCTTAGAAGGGCAGTTCAATCAGCCCCAGCATTTT. Translating it yields CASSLEGQFNQPQHF.

In its sample, this clone was seen once. This chain joins TRBV2 and TRBJ1-5; TRBD1 matches at 12 bases. The CDR3 length is 15 residues. With 9 bases clipped from V and 6 bases from J, the junction kept 9 bases outside the gene matches. Germline V gene lookup returns CDR1 SNHLY and CDR2 FYNNEI. The CDR3 sequence: CASTTGTGGRQPQHF. As DNA, the CDR3 is TGTGCCAGTACTACCGGGACAGGGGGCCGTCAGCCCCAGCATTTT.

In this sample, this clone turned up once. The V and J genes are TRBV30 and TRBJ2-5; no reliable D call. V shed 8 bases and J shed 5 bases, with 12 bases lying between them. Germline V CDR1 and CDR2: GTSNPN, SVGIG (reference sequence). CDR3 length equals 11 residues. The CDR3: CARKGFETQYF. CDR3 in DNA: TGTGCCAGAAAAGGGTTCGAGACCCAGTACTTC.

CDR3 sequence: CASSSLPGQGVAGELFF. As DNA, the CDR3 is TGTGCCAGCAGTTCACTCCCCGGACAGGGGGTCGCCGGGGAGCTGTTTTTT. The chain couples TRBV5-4 to TRBJ2-2; 10 bases agree with TRBD1. Per germline, CDR1 SGHNT and CDR2 YYREEE (reference sequence). This CDR3 is built from 17 residues. The ends lost 5 bases at V and 6 bases at J; junction bases unmatched: 13.

The chain is built from TRBV6-5 and TRBJ1-1, with no clear D. Between the trimmed V and J ends, which lost 0 bases and 0 bases, there was a span of 8 bases. The CDR3 extends over 15 amino acids. The germline CDR1 and CDR2 sequences are MNHEY and SVGAGI. CDR3: CASSYSGAMNTEAFF. The CDR3 nucleotides read TGTGCCAGCAGTTACTCGGGCGCGATGAACACTGAAGCTTTCTTT.

The V gene is TRBV5-6, the J gene TRBJ2-7, with 10 nucleotides matching TRBD2. Trimming took 5 bases from V and 2 from J; bases not matched to a gene: 4. This CDR3 region has 14 residues. The germline CDR1 and CDR2 sequences are SGHDT and YYEEEE. CDR3 sequence reads: CASRGTSDTYEQYF. CDR3 DNA sequence: TGTGCCAGCAGGGGGACTAGCGATACCTACGAGCAGTACTTC.

The V call is TRBV19, the J call TRBJ2-4; TRBD2 might be the D (7 bases). Between the trimmed V and J ends, which lost 0 bases and 0 bases, there was a span of 15 bases. CDR3 length: 18 residues. Germline CDR1 reads LNHDA; CDR2 reads SQIVND (reference sequence). CDR3 in amino acids: CASSIDPRRGGAKNIQYF. The CDR3 DNA follows: TGTGCCAGTAGTATAGATCCCCGAAGGGGGGGAGCCAAAAACATTCAGTACTTC.

This clone was seen just once. The chain combines TRBV27 with TRBJ2-7; 9 bases line up with TRBD1. CDR1 is MNHEY, CDR2 SMNVEV, per germline (reference sequence). V shed 2 bases and J 2 bases; nucleotides not matched to a gene: 7. The CDR3 spans 16 residues. The DNA for the CDR3 is TGTGCCAGCAGTTTAAGGGGACAGGGAGGGACCTACGAGCAGTACTTC. This sequence encodes CASSLRGQGGTYEQYF.

The V gene is TRBV7-2, the J gene TRBJ1-4; tentative D call: TRBD1 (6 bases). Germline V gene data show CDR1 as SGHTA and CDR2 as FQGNSA. The germline V and J ends were trimmed by 7 bases and 5 bases, with 11 bases remaining between them. The CDR3 is 13 residues long. CDR3 amino acids: CASTRGSNEKLFF. CDR3 coding DNA: TGTGCCAGCACCAGGGGCTCCAATGAAAAACTGTTTTTT. The variable domain in full, with the rest retrieved from reference TRBV7-2 and TRBJ1-4, is GAGVSQSPSNKVTEKGKDVELRCDPISGHTALYWYRQSLGQGLEFLIYFQGNSAPDKSGLPSDRFSAERTGGSVSTLTIQRTQQEDSAVYLCASTRGSNEKLFFGSGTQLSVL.

There are a few counts of this clone. V is TRBV11-2 and J is TRBJ2-1; TRBD2 aligns across 9 bases. The CDR3 contains 16 residues. CDR1 and CDR2 (germline): SGHAT, FQNNGV. J was trimmed by 7 bases and V by 5 bases; bases with no gene match: 12. CDR3 loop: CASSASGGKHNNEQFF. As DNA, the CDR3 is TGTGCCAGCAGCGCCAGCGGGGGGAAACACAATAATGAGCAGTTCTTC.

This chain joins TRBV11-3 and TRBJ2-3, with D unclear. Trimming shortened V by 1 base and J by 4 bases, and 0 bases separated the two germline ends. CDR3 length: 11 amino acids. Germline V gene sequence: CDR1 SGHNT, CDR2 YENEEA. The CDR3 DNA is TGTGCCAGCAGCTTAGCAGATACGCAGTATTTT. It is translated as CASSLADTQYF.

This chain connects TRBV19 to TRBJ2-7; D gene ambiguous. V lost 4 bases, J lost 7 bases, and 8 bases lay in between. The CDR3 has 11 residues. Germline CDR1 and CDR2: LNHDA and SQIVND (reference sequence). The CDR3 DNA sequence: TGTGCCAGTAGTAGAGGTCGAGAGCAGTACTTC. Protein sequence: CASSRGREQYF.